One and the same sample provided the 21 T cell receptor beta chains below, sequenced in a study of sequential checkpoint blockade in melanoma. Noted treatment: randomized to nivolumab then ipilimumab (arm A) or the reverse (arm B). The protocol was immunoSEQ multiplex PCR, while the TCRdb copy is restricted to in-frame clones and leaves out a portion. The data show thousands of clones, roughly 25% seen once. Sequences were derived from tumor tissue (inferred from file names), sampled from a patient given nivolumab and ipilimumab in sequence. These receptors were taken from a human donor with melanoma.

This clone is deemed medium-sized (0.01 to 0.1%). The chain couples TRBV28 to TRBJ1-5; D ambiguous. The germline V gene encodes CDR1 MDHEN and CDR2 SYDVKM. The CDR3 is 14 residues long. V dropped 4 bases and J dropped 5 bases, with 12 bases sitting between them. The CDR3 DNA is TGTGCCAGCAGTTCGGCGGCTAAGGATCAGCCCCAGCATTTT. Protein: CASSSAAKDQPQHF.

This clone has a count of ten or more. This chain connects TRBV11-3 to TRBJ1-2; 7 nucleotides line up with TRBD1. Germline assignment: CDR1 SGHNT and CDR2 YENEEA. This CDR3 is built from 16 residues. V lost 5 bases to trimming and J lost 4 bases; unmatched junction nucleotides: 13. The CDR3 DNA reads as TGTGCCAGCAGCATCTTGGGGCGCAGGGGGAGCTATGGCTACACCTTC. This encodes CASSILGRRGSYGYTF. The variable domain in full, with the rest retrieved from reference TRBV11-3 and TRBJ1-2, is EAGVVQSPRYKIIEKKQPVAFWCNPISGHNTLYWYLQNLGQGPELLIRYENEEAVDDSQLPKDRFSAERLKGVDSTLKIQPAELGDSAVYLCASSILGRRGSYGYTFGSGTRLTVV.

Only a few counts were recorded for this clone. The J gene is TRBJ1-2, the V gene TRBV19; no firm D call. V lost 7 bases and J 8 bases, leaving 17 bases between the germline ends. Germline V gene data show CDR1 as LNHDA and CDR2 as SQIVND (reference sequence). CDR3 size: 13 residues. The CDR3 DNA follows: TGTGCCAGTAAGGTGGCGGCAACTATCGGCTACACCTTC. Translating it yields CASKVAATIGYTF.

Only a few counts were recorded for this clone. The chain carries TRBV28 and TRBJ2-1, with D maybe TRBD1 (5 bases). The CDR3 sequence is 15 residues long. CDR1 and CDR2 from the germline V gene are MDHEN and SYDVKM. V dropped 8 bases and J dropped 1 base, with 15 bases sitting between them. The CDR3 DNA reads as TGTGCCAGCGGTGGGGCCCCACTATCCTACAATGAGCAGTTCTTC. Protein sequence: CASGGAPLSYNEQFF.

This clone was counted a few times. The chain recombines TRBV7-4 with TRBJ2-1; D gene ambiguous. The germline V gene encodes CDR1 SGHVT and CDR2 SQSDAQ. The length of the CDR3 is 15 residues. Deletions cut 4 bases from V and 7 bases from J, with 17 bases between. The CDR3 DNA is TGTGCCAGCAGCTCCCTGCTGGGAAATCAGAATGAGCAGTTCTTC. Its protein is CASSSLLGNQNEQFF.

This sequence joins TRBV28 and TRBJ1-2; D remains ambiguous. Germline V lookup: CDR1 MDHEN, CDR2 SYDVKM. Trimming removed 1 base at V and 0 bases at J, with 9 bases between. The length of the CDR3 is 15 residues. CDR3 in amino acids: CASSLYGKANYGYTF. The DNA for the CDR3 is TGTGCCAGCAGTTTATACGGTAAAGCTAACTATGGCTACACCTTC.

By sample share, this clone is medium-sized (0.01 to 0.1%). V is TRBV6-8 and J is TRBJ2-3; D not resolved. Trimming took 6 bases from V and 0 from J, leaving 7 bases between them. Germline V gene sequence: CDR1 MNHGY, CDR2 SAAAGT. This CDR3 spans 13 amino acids. This CDR3 reads CASRPMSTDTQYF. The CDR3 DNA follows: TGTGCCAGCAGACCGATGAGCACAGATACGCAGTATTTT.

V gene TRBV1 combines with J gene TRBJ2-1. TRBV1 has pseudogene status. The CDR3 has 18 amino acids. CDR3 protein: CASSQEVPGPGSYNEQFF. The CDR3, as DNA: TGCGCCAGCAGCCAAGAAGTACCCGGGCCGGGCTCCTACAATGAGCAGTTCTTC.

The rearrangement links TRBV25-1 to TRBJ1-1; 8 nucleotides agree with TRBD1. The CDR3 sequence is 14 residues long. V was clipped by 5 bases and J by 4 bases; unmatched bases: 6. Germline V gives CDR1 MGHDK, CDR2 SYGVNS. The CDR3 sequence is CASSPGGKVTEAFF. The CDR3 DNA follows: TGTGCCAGCAGTCCAGGGGGCAAGGTCACTGAAGCTTTCTTT.

In this sample, this clone turned up a few times. The V call is TRBV7-4, the J call TRBJ2-3; D possibly uses TRBD1 or TRBD2 (6 bases each). Germline assignment: CDR1 SGHVT and CDR2 SQSDAQ. This CDR3 region has 13 residues. V was trimmed by 8 bases and J by 2 bases, leaving 11 bases between them. The CDR3 DNA follows: TGTGCCAGCCGGGGGCAGAACACAGATACGCAGTATTTT. Amino acid sequence: CASRGQNTDTQYF. Full variable domain (outside the CDR3, taken from reference TRBV7-4 and TRBJ2-3): GAGVSQSPRYKVAKRGRDVALRCDSISGHVTLYWYRQTLGQGSEVLTYSQSDAQRDKSGRPSGRFSAERPERSVSTLKIQRTEQGDSAVYLCASRGQNTDTQYFGPGTRLTVL.

The sample holds a few counts of this clone. V is TRBV11-3 and J is TRBJ2-4; the match to TRBD2 covers 14 bases. CDR1 is SGHNT, CDR2 YENEEA, per germline. V shed 5 bases, J shed 6 bases, and the junction held 12 bases outside the gene matches. CDR3 length: 18 amino acids. This CDR3 is CASSRNMGLAGAGNIQYF. CDR3 coding DNA: TGTGCCAGCAGCAGGAATATGGGACTAGCGGGGGCGGGAAACATTCAGTACTTC.

This clone was seen ten or more times. J is TRBJ2-4 and V is TRBV6-8, with D perhaps TRBD2 (6 bases). V lost 10 bases, J lost 1 base, and 14 bases lay in between. The CDR3 runs 14 residues. Germline CDR1 is MNHGY and CDR2 is SAAAGT. The CDR3 loop is CAISPGEAKNIQYF. The DNA for the CDR3 is TGTGCCATCAGCCCGGGAGAGGCCAAAAACATTCAGTACTTC.

The rearrangement uses TRBV6-8 and TRBJ1-6; D perhaps matches TRBD1 (6 bases). CDR1 is MNHGY and CDR2 is SAAAGT in the germline V gene. Trimming cost V 0 bases and J 7 bases, with 19 bases left between them. The CDR3 spans 18 residues. The CDR3: CASSYSTPQTGTNSPLHF. CDR3 in DNA: TGTGCCAGCAGTTACTCGACCCCCCAAACGGGGACAAATTCACCCCTCCACTTT.

The chain links TRBV6-8 to TRBJ1-1; D gene ambiguous. CDR1 and CDR2 from the germline V gene are MNHGY and SAAAGT. This CDR3 is built from 16 residues. V was cut by 4 bases and J by 0 bases, with 15 bases left in between. The CDR3, as DNA: TGTGCCAGCAGTTCAGCGCAGCTTACTATGAACACTGAAGCTTTCTTT. Residues: CASSSAQLTMNTEAFF.

This clone was detected only a few times. The J gene is TRBJ2-3, the V gene TRBV6-8; 9 bases line up with TRBD2. Germline loops: CDR1 MNHGY, CDR2 SAAAGT. CDR3 size: 13 residues. Germline trimming cut 7 bases from V and 6 bases from J; bases unmatched to any gene: 5. The CDR3 DNA is TGTGCCAGCATTCTAGCGGGGTCCGATACGCAGTATTTT. It specifies CASILAGSDTQYF.

This clone was seen only a few times. This chain joins TRBV6-8 and TRBJ2-2, with TRBD1 matching 12 bases. The V and J ends lost 10 bases and 3 bases, in that order; junction bases with no gene match: 15. The CDR3 sequence is 18 residues long. Germline V gene lookup returns CDR1 MNHGY and CDR2 SAAAGT. CDR3 in DNA: TGTGCCATCAGACTGGGACAGGGGGCATCTGGGGACACCGGGGAGCTGTTTTTT. Translation: CAIRLGQGASGDTGELFF.

There are many counts of this clone. This sequence joins TRBV9 and TRBJ1-2; 8 nucleotides align to TRBD1. V gave up 4 bases and J gave up 3 bases; unmatched junction bases: 8. The CDR3 has 15 amino acids. Germline CDR1 SGDLS, CDR2 YYNGEE. Written as DNA, the CDR3 is TGTGCCAGCAGCCTCACTGGACAGGGCGACTATGGCTACACCTTC. Its translation is CASSLTGQGDYGYTF.

In this sample, this clone turned up a few times. V usage is TRBV11-3 and J usage is TRBJ2-7; 10 bases align to TRBD1. V lost 4 bases and J lost 5; bases outside the gene matches: 11. This CDR3 comprises 16 residues. CDR1 is SGHNT and CDR2 is YENEEA in the germline V gene. The CDR3 DNA sequence: TGTGCCAGCAGCTCCATTTCCGGGACAGGGGTCCACGAGCAGTACTTC. It yields the protein CASSSISGTGVHEQYF. The full variable domain, with the rest looked up from reference TRBV11-3 and TRBJ2-7, is EAGVVQSPRYKIIEKKQPVAFWCNPISGHNTLYWYLQNLGQGPELLIRYENEEAVDDSQLPKDRFSAERLKGVDSTLKIQPAELGDSAVYLCASSSISGTGVHEQYFGPGTRLTVT.

This clone was picked up a small number of times. The chain recombines TRBV9 with TRBJ1-3; possibly TRBD1 for D (5 bases). V lost 4 bases to trimming and J lost 3 bases, with 17 bases between them. The CDR3 runs 16 residues. Germline V gives CDR1 SGDLS, CDR2 YYNGEE. CDR3 in amino acids: CASSPTEGRSGNTIYF. The CDR3 DNA is TGTGCCAGCAGCCCCACGGAGGGGCGGAGTGGAAACACCATATATTTT.

This chain links TRBV19 with TRBJ2-1; TRBD1 is a possible D gene (6 bases). The length of the CDR3 is 15 residues. The V end lost 0 bases, the J end lost 10 bases, and 16 bases lay between the germline ends. Germline lookup yields CDR1 LNHDA and CDR2 SQIVND (reference sequence). The chain's CDR3 is CASSIEGQGSGEQFF. The DNA for the CDR3 is TGTGCCAGTAGTATAGAGGGGCAGGGGTCGGGAGAGCAGTTCTTC.

This clone was detected many times. The chain links TRBV11-3 to TRBJ1-2, with TRBD1 matching over 9 bases. Germline V gene sequence: CDR1 SGHNT, CDR2 YENEEA. CDR3 size: 15 residues. V lost 5 bases, J lost 7 bases, and 11 bases stayed unmatched. This CDR3 is CASSPGTGTFSGYTF. CDR3 DNA: TGTGCCAGCAGCCCCGGGACAGGGACCTTTAGTGGCTACACCTTC.